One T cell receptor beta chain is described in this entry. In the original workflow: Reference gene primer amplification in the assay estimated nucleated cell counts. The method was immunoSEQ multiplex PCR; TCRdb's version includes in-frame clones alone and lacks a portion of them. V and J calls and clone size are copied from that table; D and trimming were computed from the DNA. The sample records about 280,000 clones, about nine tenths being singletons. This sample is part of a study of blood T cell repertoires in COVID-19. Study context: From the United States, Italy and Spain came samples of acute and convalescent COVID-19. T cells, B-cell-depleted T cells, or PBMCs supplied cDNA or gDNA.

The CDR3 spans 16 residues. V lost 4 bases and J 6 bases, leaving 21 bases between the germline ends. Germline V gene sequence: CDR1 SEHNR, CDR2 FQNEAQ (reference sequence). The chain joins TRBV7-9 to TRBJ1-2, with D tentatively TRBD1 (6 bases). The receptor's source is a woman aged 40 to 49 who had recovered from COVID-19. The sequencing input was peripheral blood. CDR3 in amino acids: CASSSPNGQLGDGYTF. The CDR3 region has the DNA TGTGCCAGCAGCTCCCCCAATGGACAGCTTGGGGATGGCTACACCTTC.